This entry is about one T cell receptor (beta chain). What it binds is unknown. This sample was taken from a study of CD8 T cells in Susac syndrome. Across the whole study: Patients with Susac syndrome were therapy-naive, on corticosteroids, or on intravenous immunoglobulin alone at the time that blood was drawn. Study-wide points: In Susac syndrome, the CD4+ T cell repertoires did not show clonal expansion.

RNA totalling roughly 0.45 to 1 ug underwent reverse transcription with random hexamers. Multiplex immunoSEQ PCR targeted 54 Vbeta and 13 Jbeta TCR beta segments. TCRdb processed the immunoSEQ multiplex PCR reads anew with MiXCR; each CDR3 protein has one entry. Here the sample spans 200,000 or so distinct CDR3 sequences, about 94% being singletons. Germline CDR1 is SGHTA and CDR2 is FQGNSA. This CDR3 spans 16 amino acids. Trimming stripped 1 base from V and 6 bases from J, with 18 bases between. The sequencing input was CD4+ T cells from PBMCs. This chain uses TRBV7-2 with TRBJ2-5; a weak D match, TRBD2 (7 bases). The receptor's source is a human donor with Susac syndrome. CDR3 nucleotides: TGTGCCAGCAGCTTAGAGGCGGGGGCGCGAGGAAAGACCCAGTACTTC. Amino acids: CASSLEAGARGKTQYF.